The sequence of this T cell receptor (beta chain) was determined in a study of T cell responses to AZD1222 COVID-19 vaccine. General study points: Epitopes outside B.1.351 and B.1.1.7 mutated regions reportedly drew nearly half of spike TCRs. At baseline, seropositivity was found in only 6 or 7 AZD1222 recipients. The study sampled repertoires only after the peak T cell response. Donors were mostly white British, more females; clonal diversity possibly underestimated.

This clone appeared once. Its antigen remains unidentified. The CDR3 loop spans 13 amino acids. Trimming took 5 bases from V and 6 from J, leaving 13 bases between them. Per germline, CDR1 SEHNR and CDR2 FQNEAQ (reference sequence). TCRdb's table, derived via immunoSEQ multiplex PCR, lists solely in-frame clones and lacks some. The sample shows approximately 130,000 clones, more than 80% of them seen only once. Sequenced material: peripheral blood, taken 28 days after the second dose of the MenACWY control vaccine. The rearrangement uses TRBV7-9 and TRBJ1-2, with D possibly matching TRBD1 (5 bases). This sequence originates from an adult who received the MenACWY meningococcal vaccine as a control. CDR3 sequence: CASSLGDWDGYTF. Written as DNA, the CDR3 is TGTGCCAGCAGCCTAGGGGATTGGGATGGCTACACCTTC.